Listed below are T cell receptor beta chains from one sample, sequenced in a study of long-term antiretroviral therapy in people with HIV. Some clones are missing from TCRdb's copy, which holds only in-frame ones; the method was immunoSEQ multiplex PCR. The data contain roughly 28,000 clones, about nine tenths of them singletons. The sample here was unsorted PBMCs, taken more than 5 years after starting antiretroviral therapy. Source of these receptors: a woman between 35 and 50 years old with HIV. CDR3s include the opening cysteine and the closing phenylalanine or tryptophan. The order of the fields is clone size, J gene, D gene, V gene, CDR3 DNA, CDR3 protein. The D gene is left open where the match is weak. Where a row states a size, it is once, few, many or the class of an expanded clone; other rows omit it.

once | TRBJ2-3 | NA | TRBV5-4 | TGTGCCAGCAGCTTGGGCTTGGCTAGCACAGATACGCAGTATTTT | CASSLGLASTDTQYF
NA | TRBJ2-1 | TRBD1 | TRBV2 | TGTGCCAGCAGGGAGGGACAGGGGGGAAATGAGCAGTTCTTC | CASREGQGGNEQFF
few | TRBJ1-2 | TRBD1 | TRBV5-5 | TGTGCCAGCAGCCCCGGACAGGGGGTGGGTGGCTACACCTTC | CASSPGQGVGGYTF
NA | TRBJ2-3 | TRBD2 | TRBV5-6 | TGTGCCAGCAGCTCAAGGACTAGCGCGACCACAGATACGCAGTATTTT | CASSSRTSATTDTQYF
NA | TRBJ2-3 | TRBD2 | TRBV10-3 | TGTGCCATCAGAACTAGCGGGAGCCACACAGATACGCAGTATTTT | CAIRTSGSHTDTQYF
NA | TRBJ2-1 | TRBD2 | TRBV15 | TGTGCCACCAGCACTGATCTAACAGGGAACGGGACTAGGTCGGACAATGAGCAGTTCTTC | CATSTDLTGNGTRSDNEQFF
NA | TRBJ1-3 | NA | TRBV19 | TGTGCCAGTAGTATGGGCGACTTTTCTGGAAACACCATATATTTT | CASSMGDFSGNTIYF
NA | TRBJ1-6 | NA | TRBV11-3 | TGTGCCAGCAGCTTGGGCCAAATTAATTCACCCCTCCACTTT | CASSLGQINSPLHF
NA | TRBJ1-1 | NA | TRBV5-1 | TGCGCCAGCAGGCCAAGTGGGGAGAACACTGAAGCTTTCTTT | CASRPSGENTEAFF
NA | TRBJ2-6 | NA | TRBV27 | TGTGCCAGCTCCCAAGCCTCTGGGGCCAACGTCCTGACTTTC | CASSQASGANVLTF
NA | TRBJ2-3 | NA | TRBV4-3 | TGCGCCAGCAGCCAAGATTTGGGACCCCCAGCAGATACGCAGTATTTT | CASSQDLGPPADTQYF
NA | TRBJ1-1 | TRBD1 | TRBV5-1 | TGCGCCAGCAGCCCCCGGGACAGGGTATCTGTAGGCACTGAAGCTTTCTTT | CASSPRDRVSVGTEAFF
NA | TRBJ1-5 | TRBD1 | TRBV27 | TGTGCCAGCAGTTACAGGGGTGGATACCAGCCCCAGCATTTT | CASSYRGGYQPQHF
NA | TRBJ2-7 | TRBD1 | TRBV2 | TGTGCCAGCAGTGTACCGGGACAGGGCTCCTACGAGCAGTACTTC | CASSVPGQGSYEQYF
few | TRBJ2-1 | NA | TRBV5-5 | TGTGCCAGCAGCTTGGAAAGGTGGGGTGAGCAGTTCTTC | CASSLERWGEQFF
NA | TRBJ1-2 | NA | TRBV15 | TGTGCCACCAGCAGAGATGGAAAAAACTATGGCTACACCTTC | CATSRDGKNYGYTF
NA | TRBJ1-1 | NA | TRBV5-1 | TGCGCCAGCAGCTTGGTTGTCCCGTCAGCTGAAGCTTTCTTT | CASSLVVPSAEAFF
NA | TRBJ2-3 | TRBD1 | TRBV10-3 | TGTGCCATCAGTCCGGGACAGGGAACAGATACGCAGTATTTT | CAISPGQGTDTQYF
NA | TRBJ2-7 | NA | TRBV10-1 | TGCGCCAGCAGTGAGTCTTTGTCTGCGGGCGAGCAGTACTTC | CASSESLSAGEQYF
once | TRBJ2-3 | NA | TRBV10-3 | TGTGCCATACGGGACTTACTTTCGGGAGATACGCAGTATTTT | CAIRDLLSGDTQYF
once | TRBJ1-1 | NA | TRBV5-1 | TGCGCCAGCAGCGGGGAGACTGAAGCTTTCTTT | CASSGETEAFF
NA | TRBJ1-2 | NA | TRBV2 | TGTGCCAGCAGTGACAGGGACTATGGCTACACCTTC | CASSDRDYGYTF
once | TRBJ1-5 | NA | TRBV5-4 | TGTGCCAGCAGCGGGGAAGGGCAGCCCCAGCATTTT | CASSGEGQPQHF
NA | TRBJ1-3 | NA | TRBV18 | TGTGCCAGCTCACCCCGGATCCTGGGAAACACCATATATTTT | CASSPRILGNTIYF
NA | TRBJ2-2 | NA | TRBV6-1 | TGTGCCAGCAGTGGGGGGGCCCTCGAGGAGCTGTTTTTT | CASSGGALEELFF
once | TRBJ2-2 | NA | TRBV19 | TGTGCCAGTAGTATACGCATAACGAACACCGGGGAGCTGTTTTTT | CASSIRITNTGELFF
NA | TRBJ2-7 | NA | TRBV6-5 | TGTGCCAGCAGCTCCCCGATGATGACGGCCTACGAGCAGTACTTC | CASSSPMMTAYEQYF
NA | TRBJ2-6 | NA | TRBV19 | TGTGCCAGTAGTGTTCAGTCTGGGGCCAACGTCCTGACTTTC | CASSVQSGANVLTF
once | TRBJ1-1 | TRBD1 | TRBV2 | TGTGCCAGCAGTGACAGGGGGCACACTGAAGCTTTCTTT | CASSDRGHTEAFF
NA | TRBJ2-7 | TRBD2 | TRBV30 | TGTGCCCGGACCTCGGGGGGCTACGAGCAGTACTTC | CARTSGGYEQYF
NA | TRBJ1-2 | NA | TRBV9 | TGTGCCAGCAGCGTAGAGGGAACTAACTATGGCTACACCTTC | CASSVEGTNYGYTF
NA | TRBJ2-4 | NA | TRBV19 | TGTGCCAGTAGTCCGAACGGGAACATTCAGTACTTC | CASSPNGNIQYF
NA | TRBJ1-2 | NA | TRBV4-1 | TGCGCCAGCAGCCAAGCGACAGGAGGCTTAGCCAACGGAGGCTACACCTTC | CASSQATGGLANGGYTF
NA | TRBJ2-7 | NA | TRBV11-2 | TGTGCCAGCAGCTTAGAGGCGGGAACCTACGAGCAGTACTTC | CASSLEAGTYEQYF
NA | TRBJ2-1 | NA | TRBV6-5 | TGTGCCAGCAGTTTCGACAGGAGCTCCTACAATGAGCAGTTCTTC | CASSFDRSSYNEQFF
NA | TRBJ2-3 | NA | TRBV18 | TGTGCCAGCTCACCTCAGAGGGGGGTCTTGGATACGCAGTATTTT | CASSPQRGVLDTQYF
NA | TRBJ2-1 | NA | TRBV10-2 | TGCGCCAGCAGTGAGGTGGGGGTAACTAGTTATGAGCAGTTCTTC | CASSEVGVTSYEQFF
NA | TRBJ2-2 | NA | TRBV9 | TGTGCCAGCAGCGGAGAGACGGGAAACACCGGGGAGCTGTTTTTT | CASSGETGNTGELFF
NA | TRBJ1-4 | NA | TRBV18 | TGTGCCAGCTCACCCACTTTTGGACAAGACCTTAATGAAAAACTGTTTTTT | CASSPTFGQDLNEKLFF
NA | TRBJ1-4 | NA | TRBV5-1 | TGCGCCAGCAGCTTGGGGTGGCCTAATGAAAAACTGTTTTTT | CASSLGWPNEKLFF
once | TRBJ2-7 | TRBD1 | TRBV5-1 | TGCGCCAGCAGCTCGGGACAGTACGGGGAGCAGTACTTC | CASSSGQYGEQYF
NA | TRBJ2-1 | NA | TRBV7-6 | TGTGCCAGCAGCTTACGGGCGGGACTCTACAATGAGCAGTTCTTC | CASSLRAGLYNEQFF
once | TRBJ2-5 | NA | TRBV7-6 | TGTGCCAGCAGCTTAGCGGGGTGGGCTGGGATGGAGACCCAGTACTTC | CASSLAGWAGMETQYF
NA | TRBJ2-1 | NA | TRBV7-9 | TGTGCCAGCAGCTTAGAGGGCTCAGAGAATGAGCAGTTCTTC | CASSLEGSENEQFF
NA | TRBJ2-7 | NA | TRBV4-1 | TGCGCCAGCAGCCCAGTGAGCGGGACAGCCTTCTACGAGCAGTACTTC | CASSPVSGTAFYEQYF
once | TRBJ1-5 | NA | TRBV6-1 | TGTGCCAGCATCCGGCTCGCAAATAGCAATCAGCCCCAGCATTTT | CASIRLANSNQPQHF
few | TRBJ1-2 | NA | TRBV5-6 | TGTGCCAGCAGCTTTGGGTACCAGGCTCGGGACATGCTTAACTATGGCTACACCTTC | CASSFGYQARDMLNYGYTF
NA | TRBJ1-1 | TRBD1 | TRBV18 | TGTGCCAGCTCCTTAGCTTCCGACAGGGACACTGAAGCTTTCTTT | CASSLASDRDTEAFF
NA | TRBJ1-4 | NA | TRBV6-5 | TGTGCCAGCAGTACAGGAGCAACTAATGAAAAACTGTTTTTT | CASSTGATNEKLFF
NA | TRBJ2-7 | NA | TRBV28 | TGTGCCAGCAGTTCACTTACCGCCTACGAGCAGTACTTC | CASSSLTAYEQYF
NA | TRBJ1-4 | NA | TRBV4-3 | TGCGCCAGCAGCCAAGGGTACGGTGGTGAAAAACTGTTTTTT | CASSQGYGGEKLFF
NA | TRBJ2-3 | NA | TRBV15 | TGTGCCACCAGCAGAGTACAGAGCACAGATACGCAGTATTTT | CATSRVQSTDTQYF
NA | TRBJ2-1 | NA | TRBV5-4 | TGTGCCAGCAGCTGGGGGGCCGCTAGCGTAGACTCCTACAATGAGCAGTTCTTC | CASSWGAASVDSYNEQFF